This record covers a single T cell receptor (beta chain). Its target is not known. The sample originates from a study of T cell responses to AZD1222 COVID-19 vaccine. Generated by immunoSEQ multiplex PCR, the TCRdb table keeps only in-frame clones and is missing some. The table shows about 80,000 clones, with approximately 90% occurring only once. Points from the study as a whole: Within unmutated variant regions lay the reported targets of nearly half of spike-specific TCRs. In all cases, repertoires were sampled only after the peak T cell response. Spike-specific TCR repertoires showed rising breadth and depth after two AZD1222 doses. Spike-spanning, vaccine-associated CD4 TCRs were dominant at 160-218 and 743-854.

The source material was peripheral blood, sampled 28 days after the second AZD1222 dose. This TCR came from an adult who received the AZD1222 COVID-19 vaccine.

The chain's CDR3 is CASKYGRYSYEQYF. CDR3 sequence (DNA): TGTGCCAGCAAGTACGGACGCTACTCCTACGAGCAGTACTTC. The chain has TRBV6-5 and TRBJ2-7, with no clear D. Trimming stripped 7 bases from V and 0 bases from J, with 13 bases between. Germline CDR1 MNHEY, CDR2 SVGAGI. This CDR3 region has 14 residues.